A selection of T cell receptor beta chains follows, all from one sample in a study of CD8+ T cells in alopecia areata. Profiling relied on immunoSEQ multiplex PCR, and the TCRdb table lists in-frame clones only, not all of them. The data contain some 110,000 clones, 35% to 45% of them seen just once; the ten biggest clones take up 3% to 3.5%. The sequenced sample was CD4+ T cells sorted from blood. Receptors originate from a human donor with alopecia areata. Both conserved end residues are part of each CDR3. The D gene is left open where the match is weak. The size field is filled for only some rows; it gives once, few, many or a size class.

clone_size j_call d_call v_call cdr3_nt cdr3_aa
- TRBJ1-1 - TRBV29-1 TGCAGCGTCGCACCACAACAGGGCACTGAAGCTTTCTTT CSVAPQQGTEAFF
- TRBJ2-1 TRBD2 TRBV19 TGTGCCAGTAGTATAGAAGGGTCGGGAGGCTACAATGAGCAGTTCTTC CASSIEGSGGYNEQFF
few TRBJ2-7 - TRBV29-1 TGCAGCGTAGCCGGGACAATCGCCGAGCAGTACTTC CSVAGTIAEQYF
- TRBJ2-7 - TRBV28 TGTGCCTCCCAGGGAACCTACGAGCAGTACTTC CASQGTYEQYF
- TRBJ2-3 TRBD2 TRBV9 TGTGCCAGCAGCGTAAGTAGCTCGACTAGCGGGACCCTCGATACGCAGTATTTT CASSVSSSTSGTLDTQYF
- TRBJ2-3 TRBD1 TRBV23-1 TGCGCCAGCAGTAGGGACAGGGGAGGGACAGATACGCAGTATTTT CASSRDRGGTDTQYF
- TRBJ1-5 - TRBV18 TGTGCCAGCTCACCAGGGGGCATGGGCAATCAGCCCCAGCATTTT CASSPGGMGNQPQHF
- TRBJ2-3 - TRBV2 TGTGCCAGCAGTCCGAGAGATACGCAGTATTTT CASSPRDTQYF
few TRBJ2-5 - TRBV5-1 TGCGCCAGCAGCTTGCAACCGTTATCAAGCAGAGAGACCCAGTACTTC CASSLQPLSSRETQYF
- TRBJ2-7 - TRBV10-3 TGTGCCATCAGTGTTCAGGGGTTGTGGAACGAGCAGTACTTC CAISVQGLWNEQYF
- TRBJ2-3 TRBD1 TRBV7-3 TGTGCCAGCAGTCGTCAGGGGGCTACTAGCACAGATACGCAGTATTTT CASSRQGATSTDTQYF
- TRBJ2-1 - TRBV18 TGTGCCAGCCTCGAAGGAAGGGTGGGCAATGAGCAGTTCTTC CASLEGRVGNEQFF
- TRBJ1-3 - TRBV2 TGTGCCAGCAGTTCCACAGGGTATTCTGGAAACACCATATATTTT CASSSTGYSGNTIYF
few TRBJ2-4 - TRBV30 TGTGCCTGGAGTGAAGGACTCCGCCTTCCCAAAAACATTCAGTACTTC CAWSEGLRLPKNIQYF
- TRBJ1-5 - TRBV4-1 TGCGCCAGCAGCCAAGATGGGGGTATTGGGAATCAGCCCCAGCATTTT CASSQDGGIGNQPQHF
- TRBJ2-7 - TRBV29-1 TGCAGCGTCGGGGACCACGAGCAGTACTTC CSVGDHEQYF
few TRBJ2-1 - TRBV18 TGTGCCAGCTCACCACCGACCACCTACAATGAGCAGTTCTTC CASSPPTTYNEQFF
- TRBJ1-2 - TRBV2 TGTGCCAGCAGTGAAGGAGGCTATGGCTACACCTTC CASSEGGYGYTF
few TRBJ2-3 - TRBV10-3 TGTGCCATCAGCAGGACAGCCACAGATACGCAGTATTTT CAISRTATDTQYF
few TRBJ2-7 TRBD2 TRBV29-1 TGCAGCGTTGGTTACCTGGGACTAGCGGGAGAGGGCGAGCAGTACTTC CSVGYLGLAGEGEQYF
few TRBJ1-1 TRBD1 TRBV29-1 TGCAGCGTTGGGGGGACAGGGGGCGGATACACTGAAGCTTTCTTT CSVGGTGGGYTEAFF
few TRBJ1-1 TRBD1 TRBV29-1 TGCAGCGGCCACAGGGGATTGAACACTGAAGCTTTCTTT CSGHRGLNTEAFF
few TRBJ1-3 - TRBV13 TGTGCCAGCAGCCCCCCGTGGAGGGGGTCCTCTGGAAACACCATATATTTT CASSPPWRGSSGNTIYF
- TRBJ2-3 - TRBV4-1 TGCGCCAGCAGCCAAGTATCCGATACGCAGTATTTT CASSQVSDTQYF
- TRBJ1-5 - TRBV7-2 TGTGCCAGCAGCTTAACGGAGAATCAGCCCCAGCATTTT CASSLTENQPQHF
- TRBJ2-2 - TRBV29-1 TGCAGCGTCCTTCTTATTATGAGGGGCGGGGAGCTGTTTTTT CSVLLIMRGGELFF
- TRBJ2-1 - TRBV5-1 TGCGCCAGCAAGCTCCGGGGATCCTCCTACAATGAGCAGTTCTTC CASKLRGSSYNEQFF
- TRBJ2-7 TRBD2 TRBV27 TGTGCCAGCAGTTTACAAGCGGGAGGTCGCTACGAGCAGTACTTC CASSLQAGGRYEQYF
- TRBJ2-7 - TRBV29-1 TGCAGCGGGACAGATTCAAGGAGCCCCTACGAGCAGTACTTC CSGTDSRSPYEQYF
many TRBJ2-6 - TRBV7-3 TGTGCCAGCAGCTTTGCTGGGGCCAACGTCCTGACTTTC CASSFAGANVLTF
- TRBJ1-2 - TRBV7-2 TGTGCCAGCAGCTCATACAGGGTTCCGGACTATGGCTACACCTTC CASSSYRVPDYGYTF
few TRBJ2-7 - TRBV29-1 TGCAGCGCCCGGGACGGTTTCTACGAGCAGTACTTC CSARDGFYEQYF
few TRBJ1-1 TRBD1 TRBV5-1 TGCGCCAGCAGCTTGGCGCAGGGGGCCCTGAACACTGAAGCTTTCTTT CASSLAQGALNTEAFF
few TRBJ2-1 TRBD1 TRBV13 TGTGCCAGCAGCCGGGGACAGCTAAACTACGAGCAGTTCTTC CASSRGQLNYEQFF
many TRBJ1-5 TRBD1 TRBV27 TGTGCCAGCAGTTTAGGGGACAGTAATCAGCCCCAGCATTTT CASSLGDSNQPQHF
- TRBJ2-4 - TRBV29-1 TGCAGCGTTGCGTCTAGCGTGGAAAACATTCAGTACTTC CSVASSVENIQYF
- TRBJ1-1 TRBD1 TRBV6-5 TGTGCCAGCAGAGACCGACAGGGGGGGACTGAAGCTTTCTTT CASRDRQGGTEAFF
- TRBJ2-6 - TRBV30 TGTGCCTGGAGTGTGGGAGGTGGGGCCAACGTCCTGACTTTC CAWSVGGGANVLTF
- TRBJ1-1 - TRBV29-1 TGCAGCGGGAGGAAGGACATGAACACTGAAGCTTTCTTT CSGRKDMNTEAFF
- TRBJ2-5 - TRBV30 TGTGCCTGGAGTGTACAGGGGACCCAGTACTTC CAWSVQGTQYF
- TRBJ2-1 TRBD2 TRBV30 TGTGCCTGGAGTTCGGCGGGAGGTTCCTACAATGAGCAGTTCTTC CAWSSAGGSYNEQFF
- TRBJ2-2 - TRBV9 TGTGCCAGCAGCGCCTTAGCGGTCAGGAACACCGGGGAGCTGTTTTTT CASSALAVRNTGELFF
- TRBJ1-1 - TRBV5-6 TGTGCCAGCAGCGACAAAACAGGGCTCACTGAAGCTTTCTTT CASSDKTGLTEAFF
- TRBJ2-1 - TRBV10-3 TGTGCCATCCGGGACTTCGACAATGAGCAGTTCTTC CAIRDFDNEQFF
- TRBJ2-7 - TRBV29-1 TGCAGCGCCATACCAATGGACAGCCCCGCTAGCTACGAGCAGTACTTC CSAIPMDSPASYEQYF